This TCR beta chain originates from a study of T cell responses to AZD1222 COVID-19 vaccine (TCRdb year 2021). Study-level background: Because spike-specific TCR depth and breadth did not differ between the two schedules, AZD1222 recipients who got a second dose at roughly 4 weeks were pooled with those who got a second dose at roughly 12 weeks. Enrollment into the trials was organized by age into subgroups of 18-55, 56-69 and 70-plus years, and those subgroups contained around 150, 28 and 57 TCR-sequenced participants, respectively. TCR sequencing was performed for over 230 trial participants, of whom 207 were given two doses of AZD1222 and around 25 were given two doses of MenACWY control vaccine.

Comments on this clone: This receptor's antigen is unknown. Per-base qualities were not stored, and no clone one base away is much larger.

CDR1 is given as SGHAT and CDR2 as FQDESV, both from the germline V gene (reference sequence). From its cysteine to its phenylalanine, the CDR3 spans 15 amino acids. Only CDR3 DNA is held: 45 bases, read in frame from base 1. V loses 7 bases at its end and J loses 3 bases; junction bases beyond the gene matches: 6. Results the study describes overall, beyond this receptor: In the small 56-69-year group, the increase in depth fell short of significance, most likely because of low power. After two AZD1222 doses, both the breadth and the depth of spike-specific TCRs were significantly higher than at day 0 and than in MenACWY recipients. Most participants were white British and females outnumbered males, and the authors suggested that clonal diversity may have been underestimated. The whole spike protein was spanned by vaccine-associated CD4 TCRs, and dominant responses were seen in regions 160-218 and 743-854. Because no day 14 peak-response samples were available, the repertoires could be characterized only after the peak T cell response. Reportedly, almost half of the unique spike-specific TCRs recognized epitopes lying outside the regions that are mutated in the B.1.351 and B.1.1.7 variants. Conclusions about previously exposed vaccinees were limited because only a handful of AZD1222 recipients were SARS-CoV-2 seropositive at baseline.

The label giving this sample's time point can be read as: baseline before first vaccination. Vaccinee samples were obtained from the UK trials COV001 and COV002, which included a single-blind randomized controlled phase 2/3 trial of AZD1222 (ChAdOx1 nCoV-19) in healthy adults. For TCRbeta chain sequencing, PBMC samples were collected from trial participants at day 0 and at day 28 after the second dose. The CDR3 regions of human TCRbeta chains were subjected to immunosequencing. Concerning the study's data processing: Repertoire TCRs were matched against a reference library of SARS-CoV-2-specific TCRs generated with the MIRA antigen-specificity platform. Breadth meant the fraction of unique TCRs that were SARS-CoV-2-associated, whereas depth meant the fraction of total T cells that were SARS-CoV-2-associated. Using the MIRA data, every spike-specific TCR was mapped to the spike region that the TCR reacted to and assigned to either a CD4 or a CD8 class. Log10-transformed breadth and depth values were compared by one-way ANOVA with Sidak's multiple comparisons tests. TCRdb provides this immuneACCESS table in a form limited to in-frame rearrangements. Some clones are lacking; in checked studies, under half of them reflect an unresolved V gene, and why the rest are absent is not known. The V and J calls and the clone size are those of that table, but D and trimming were determined from the DNA. Present in this sample are around 120,000 clones, 70% to 85% of which were seen just once. 6.2% of the sample is in the top ten clones.

The V and J segments used are TRBV11-1 and TRBJ2-5, with 12 junctional bases fitting TRBD2. The source of this sequence is an adult in good health. The sample here was peripheral blood, taken on day 0 of AZD1222 vaccination. The CDR3: CASTTSGGKEETQYF. The DNA sequence is given as TGTGCCAGCACCACTAGCGGGGGGAAAGAAGAGACCCAGTACTTC.